The TCR beta chain described here comes from a study of T cells in Graves' hyperthyroidism and ophthalmopathy. At least ten counts were recorded for this clonotype. The antigen is not known. Study-wide points: Within blood appeared most thyroid clonotypes that had expanded above 0.001.

Authors of the study amplified TCR beta CDR3 regions from RNA transcripts. First-round RT-PCR of the TCR CDR3 relied on the HTBI primer set. MiXCR, applied by TCRdb to the multiplex PCR reads, yields one record per CDR3 protein. The sample carries fewer than 550,000 distinct CDR3 sequences, around a quarter recorded once. The clonotype comes from a woman aged 25 to 45 with Graves' ophthalmopathy. Material: blood.

The CDR3 nucleotides are TGTGCCAGCAGCGTATCCCCGGCTCTCCTTCCCTACGAGCAGTACTTC. Translated: CASSVSPALLPYEQYF. The rearrangement joins TRBV9 to TRBJ2-7; unclear D gene. V was trimmed by 1 base and J by 2 bases, leaving 16 bases between them. This CDR3 is built from 16 residues. In germline, CDR1 is SGDLS, CDR2 YYNGEE. The full variable domain, completed using reference TRBV9 and TRBJ2-7, is DSGVTQTPKHLITATGQRVTLRCSPRSGDLSVYWYQQSLDQGLQFLIQYYNGEERAKGNILERFSAQQFPDLHSELNLSSLELGDSALYFCASSVSPALLPYEQYFGPGTRLTVT.